Detailed here is one T cell receptor beta chain. Profiled with immunoSEQ multiplex PCR; TCRdb holds only in-frame clones, not every one. Of about 150,000 clones in the sample, 70% to 90% are singletons; the top ten hold roughly 2.5%. These data come from a study of blood T cell repertoires in COVID-19. Study-level information: Italy, Spain and the United States were the sources of the convalescent and acute COVID-19 samples. In each case, the material was cDNA or gDNA derived from T cells, B-cell-depleted T cells, or PBMCs.

Per the germline V gene, CDR1 is MNHEY and CDR2 is SVGEGT. The J segment lost 0 bases and the V segment lost 5 bases, leaving 6 bases of the junction unmatched. The CDR3 consists of 16 residues. The sample taken for sequencing was peripheral blood. The clonotype was recovered from a human donor with acute or convalescent COVID-19. The donor label of this sample is uncertain. This chain joins TRBV6-2 or TRBV6-3 and TRBJ2-2; 7 nucleotides match TRBD2. CDR3 sequence reads: CASSAPLAANTGELFF. The DNA of the CDR3 is TGTGCCAGCAGTGCCCCCCTAGCGGCGAACACCGGGGAGCTGTTTTTT.